The clone carrying this T cell receptor beta chain was detected only a few times. Trimming removed 0 bases at V and 6 bases at J, with 9 bases between. The CDR3 sequence is 14 residues long. Germline V gives CDR1 SGHRS, CDR2 YFSETQ. Sequencing was performed with immunoSEQ multiplex PCR; in TCRdb, only in-frame clones are kept and a portion is missing. The sample holds about 110,000 clones, about 90% seen once. This sample was taken from a study of T cell responses to AZD1222 COVID-19 vaccine. On the study more broadly: Second-dose intervals of approximately 4 or approximately 12 weeks were pooled.

Sample: peripheral blood, taken on day 0 of AZD1222 vaccination. The chain carries TRBV5-1 and TRBJ2-2, with D perhaps assigned TRBD1 or TRBD2 (6 bases each). The sequence derives from an adult in good health. CDR3 bases: TGCGCCAGCAGCTTGGAAAGGGGGGCCGGGGAGCTGTTTTTT. This translates into CASSLERGAGELFF.